Reported below is one T cell receptor beta chain. Its cognate antigen is unknown. This CDR3 spans 14 amino acids. Per the germline V gene, CDR1 is SEHNR and CDR2 is FQNEAQ (reference sequence). V was shortened by 2 bases and J by 6 bases, with 12 bases between the two germline ends. The sample is drawn from a study of CD4 T cells in relation to SARS-CoV-2 and coronaviruses. Turning to the study itself: ViraFEST: roughly 10-day antigen culture of PBMCs, then TCR beta CDR3 sequencing.

Before the COVID-19 pandemic, during about 2011-2019, CD4+ T cells were taken from unexposed donors. Isolation of CD4+ T cells took place after about 10 days in culture. Cells permitting, SARS-CoV-2 S/N and four cold-coronavirus spikes were tested on unexposed-donor CD4+ T cells. Findings and caveats of the study: Approximately 65% of donors had memory CD4+ clonotypes crossrecognizing SARS-CoV-2 and common cold coronavirus spike.

Here immunoSEQ multiplex PCR was the method, and the copy in TCRdb shows in-frame clones only, minus some. The repertoire holds tens of thousands of clones, with over 65% as singletons. The sequenced sample was CD4+ T cells from PBMCs, cultured in vitro. The clonotype originates from a human donor in good health. The gene calls are TRBV7-9 and TRBJ2-3; the D gene is possibly TRBD2 (5 bases). The DNA of the CDR3 is TGTGCCAGCAGCTTATTCAACGGCGGGGATACGCAGTATTTT. Translated: CASSLFNGGDTQYF.